This T cell receptor (beta chain) was obtained from a study of early T cells in non-severe SARS-CoV-2 infection. J lost 4 bases, V lost 5 bases, and 4 bases had no gene match. The CDR3 runs to 14 residues. In germline, CDR1 is MNHEY, CDR2 SVGAGI. This clonotype was found many times. Attachment of unique molecular identifiers was made to individual cDNA molecules. TCRdb analysed the 5' RACE reads with MiXCR anew, one entry per CDR3 protein. The table lists 75,000 or so distinct CDR3 sequences, about 14% of them singletons. The sequenced material came from whole blood. This rearrangement joins TRBV6-5 to TRBJ1-1, with 10 bases matching TRBD1. The source of this sequence is an adult who was a healthcare worker with PCR-confirmed SARS-CoV-2 infection or an uninfected control (not recorded which). The CDR3, as DNA: TGTGCCAGCAGTAGACAGGGGGCAGGCACTGAAGCTTTCTTT. It yields the protein CASSRQGAGTEAFF.